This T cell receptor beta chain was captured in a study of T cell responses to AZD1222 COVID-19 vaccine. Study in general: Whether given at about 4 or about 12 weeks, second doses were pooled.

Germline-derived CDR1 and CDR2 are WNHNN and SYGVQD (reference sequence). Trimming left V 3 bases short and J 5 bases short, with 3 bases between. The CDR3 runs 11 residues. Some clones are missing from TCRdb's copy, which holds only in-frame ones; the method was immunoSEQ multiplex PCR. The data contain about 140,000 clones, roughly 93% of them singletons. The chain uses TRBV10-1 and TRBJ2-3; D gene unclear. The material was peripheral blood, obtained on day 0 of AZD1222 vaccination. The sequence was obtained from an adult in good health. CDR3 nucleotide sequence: TGCGCCAGCAGTGACATAGATACGCAGTATTTT. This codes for CASSDIDTQYF.